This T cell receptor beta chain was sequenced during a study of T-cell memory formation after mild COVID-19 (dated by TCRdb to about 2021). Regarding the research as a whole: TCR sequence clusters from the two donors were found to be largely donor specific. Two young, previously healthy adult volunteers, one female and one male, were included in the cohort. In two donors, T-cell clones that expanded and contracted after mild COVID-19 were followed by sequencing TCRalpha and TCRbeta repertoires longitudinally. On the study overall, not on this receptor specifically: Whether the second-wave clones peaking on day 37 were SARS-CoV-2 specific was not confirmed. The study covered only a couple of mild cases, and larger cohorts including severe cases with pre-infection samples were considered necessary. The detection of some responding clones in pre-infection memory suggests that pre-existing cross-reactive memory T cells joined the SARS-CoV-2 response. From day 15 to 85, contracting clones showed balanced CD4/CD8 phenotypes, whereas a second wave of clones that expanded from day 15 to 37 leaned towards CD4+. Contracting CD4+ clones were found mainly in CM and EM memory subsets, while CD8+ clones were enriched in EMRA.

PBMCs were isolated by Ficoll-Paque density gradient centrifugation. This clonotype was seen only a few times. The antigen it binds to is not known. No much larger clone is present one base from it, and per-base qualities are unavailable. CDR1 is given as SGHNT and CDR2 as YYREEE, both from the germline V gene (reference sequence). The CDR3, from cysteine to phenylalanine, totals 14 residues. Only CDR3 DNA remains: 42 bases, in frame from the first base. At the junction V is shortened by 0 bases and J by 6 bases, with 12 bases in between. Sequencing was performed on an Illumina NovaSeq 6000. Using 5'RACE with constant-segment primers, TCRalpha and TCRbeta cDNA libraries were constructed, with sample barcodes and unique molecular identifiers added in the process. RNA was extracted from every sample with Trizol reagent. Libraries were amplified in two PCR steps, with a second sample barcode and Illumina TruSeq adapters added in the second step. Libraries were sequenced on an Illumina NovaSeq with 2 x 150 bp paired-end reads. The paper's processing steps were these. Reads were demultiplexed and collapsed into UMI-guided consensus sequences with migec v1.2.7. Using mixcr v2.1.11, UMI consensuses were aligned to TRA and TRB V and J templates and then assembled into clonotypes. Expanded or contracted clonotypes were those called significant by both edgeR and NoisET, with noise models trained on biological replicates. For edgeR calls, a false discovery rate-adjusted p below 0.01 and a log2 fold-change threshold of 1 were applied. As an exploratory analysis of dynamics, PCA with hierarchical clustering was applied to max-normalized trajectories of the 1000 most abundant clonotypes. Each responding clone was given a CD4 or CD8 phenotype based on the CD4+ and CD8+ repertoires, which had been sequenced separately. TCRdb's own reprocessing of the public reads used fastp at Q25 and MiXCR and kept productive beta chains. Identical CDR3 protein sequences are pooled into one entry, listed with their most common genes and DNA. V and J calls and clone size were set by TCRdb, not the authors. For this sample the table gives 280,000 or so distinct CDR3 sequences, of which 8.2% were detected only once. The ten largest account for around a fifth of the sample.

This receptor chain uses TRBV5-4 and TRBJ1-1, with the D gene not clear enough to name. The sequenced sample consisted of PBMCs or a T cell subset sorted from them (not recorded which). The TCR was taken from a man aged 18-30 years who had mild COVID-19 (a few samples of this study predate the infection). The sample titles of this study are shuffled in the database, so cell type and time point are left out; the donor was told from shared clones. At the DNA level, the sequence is TGTGCCAGCAGCTTGGAGAGTGAGGGCGCTGAAGCTTTCTTT. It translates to CASSLESEGAEAFF.